The source of this T cell receptor beta chain is a study of CD8+CD57+ T cells in acquired aplastic anemia. Study summary: Mean yield of DNA from sorted CD4+ and CD8+ cells was approximately 3 ug. The average read count for CD4+ cells in healthy donors was 10 million to 11 million.

Study-level findings and limits: The CD8+ Simpson's diversity of patients and controls was not significantly different. Approximately 30 was the count of CD8+ CDR3 sequences that patients shared with controls.

Germline V gives CDR1 SGHRS, CDR2 YFSETQ. J lost 0 bases, V lost 4 bases, and 7 bases had no gene match. This CDR3 region has 16 residues. To note about this clonotype: No antigen is known for it.

According to the study, genomic DNA was the template for TCR beta VDJ and CDR3 profiling. MiXCR, run by TCRdb on the reads, gives a single entry per CDR3 protein. Here the sample spans roughly 190,000 distinct CDR3 sequences, approximately 49% being singletons. The chain joins TRBV5-1 to TRBJ1-2, with 9 bases identical to TRBD1. The TCR comes from a human donor in good health, serving as a control. The sequenced material came from sorted CD4+, CD8+, or CD8+CD57+ T cells (not recorded which) from PBMCs. CDR3 loop: CASSGQGTGANYGYTF. CDR3 nucleotide sequence: TGCGCCAGCAGCGGACAGGGGACTGGAGCTAACTATGGCTACACCTTC.